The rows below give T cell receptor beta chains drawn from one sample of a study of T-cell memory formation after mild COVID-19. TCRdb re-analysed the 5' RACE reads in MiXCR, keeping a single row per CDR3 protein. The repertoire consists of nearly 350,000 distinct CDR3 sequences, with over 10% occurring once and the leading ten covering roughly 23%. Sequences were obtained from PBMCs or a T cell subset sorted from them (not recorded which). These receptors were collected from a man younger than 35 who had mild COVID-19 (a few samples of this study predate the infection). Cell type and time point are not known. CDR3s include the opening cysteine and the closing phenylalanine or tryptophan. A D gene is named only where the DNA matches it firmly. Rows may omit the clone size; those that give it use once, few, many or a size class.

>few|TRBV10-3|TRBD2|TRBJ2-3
CAIGRLAGGPATDTQYF
TGTGCCATCGGGAGACTAGCGGGGGGCCCGGCCACAGATACGCAGTATTTT
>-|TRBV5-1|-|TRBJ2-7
CASSRTVGAGEQYF
TGCGCCAGCAGCCGGACAGTGGGGGCTGGAGAGCAGTACTTC
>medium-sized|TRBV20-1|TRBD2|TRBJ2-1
CSARGLAGGEQFF
TGCAGTGCTAGAGGACTAGCGGGGGGTGAGCAGTTCTTC
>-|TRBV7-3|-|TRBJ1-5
CASSLTSLEPQHF
TGTGCCAGCAGTTTAACTTCCTTGGAGCCCCAGCATTTT
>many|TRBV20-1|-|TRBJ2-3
CSARDRKRGTDTQYF
TGCAGTGCTAGAGATAGGAAGCGGGGCACAGATACGCAGTATTTT
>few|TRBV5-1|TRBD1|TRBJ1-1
CASSGGQGMKNTEAFF
TGCGCCAGCAGCGGCGGACAGGGAATGAAGAACACTGAAGCTTTCTTT
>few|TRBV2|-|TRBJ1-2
CASSAVLSYTF
TGTGCCAGCAGTGCAGTCCTGAGCTACACCTTC
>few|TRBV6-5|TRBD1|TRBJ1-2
CASSYSTGGGYTF
TGTGCCAGCAGTTACTCTACAGGGGGTGGCTACACCTTC
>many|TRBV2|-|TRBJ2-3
CASSSRQWGTDTQYF
TGTGCCAGCAGTTCACGACAGTGGGGCACAGATACGCAGTATTTT
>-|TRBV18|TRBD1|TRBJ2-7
CASSPRDRGPEQYF
TGTGCCAGCTCACCACGGGACAGGGGCCCCGAGCAGTACTTC
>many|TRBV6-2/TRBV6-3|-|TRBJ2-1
CASRVKTPRSPYNEQFF
TGTGCCAGCAGGGTTAAGACCCCTAGGTCCCCCTACAATGAGCAGTTCTTC
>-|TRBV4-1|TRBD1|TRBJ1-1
CASSQHPGQGFTNTEAFF
TGCGCCAGCAGCCAACATCCGGGACAGGGTTTTACGAACACTGAAGCTTTCTTT
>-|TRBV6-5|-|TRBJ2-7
CASSYGGLLNEQYF
TGTGCCAGCAGTTACGGAGGGCTTCTGAACGAGCAGTACTTC
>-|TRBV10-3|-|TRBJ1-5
CAISRGRGDNQPQHF
TGTGCCATCAGTAGGGGCAGGGGAGACAATCAGCCCCAGCATTTT
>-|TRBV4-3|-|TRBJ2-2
CASSQVWARNTGELFF
TGCGCCAGCAGCCAAGTATGGGCAAGGAACACCGGGGAGCTGTTTTTT
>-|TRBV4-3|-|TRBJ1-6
CASSQAFGRLGKPLHF
TGCGCCAGCAGCCAAGCCTTCGGGCGCCTGGGAAAACCCCTCCACTTT
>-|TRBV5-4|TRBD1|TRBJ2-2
CASSLALTGGRDTGELFF
TGTGCCAGCAGCTTGGCCCTCACAGGGGGCAGGGACACCGGGGAGCTGTTTTTT
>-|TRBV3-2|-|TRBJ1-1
CASSQFLPSTEAFF
TGTGCCAGCAGCCAATTCCTGCCAAGCACTGAAGCTTTCTTT
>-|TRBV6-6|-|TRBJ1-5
CASSSQQGVVRNQPQHF
TGTGCCAGCAGTTCACAACAGGGTGTCGTACGCAATCAGCCCCAGCATTTT
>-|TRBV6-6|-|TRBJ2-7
CASSYLGTHEQYF
TGTGCCAGCAGTTACCTGGGGACCCACGAGCAGTACTTC
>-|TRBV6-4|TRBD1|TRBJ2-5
CASSLKHGTGGRWTQYF
TGTGCCAGCAGCCTCAAGCATGGGACAGGGGGAAGGTGGACCCAGTACTTC
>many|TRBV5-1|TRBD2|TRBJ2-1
CASRTSNLQNEQFF
TGCGCCAGCAGGACTAGCAACCTTCAGAATGAGCAGTTCTTC
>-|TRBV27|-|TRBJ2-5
CASSSEQQETQYF
TGTGCCAGCAGTTCGGAACAACAAGAGACCCAGTACTTC
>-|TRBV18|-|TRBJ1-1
CASSRGSENTEAFF
TGTGCCAGCTCCCGGGGCAGCGAGAACACTGAAGCTTTCTTT
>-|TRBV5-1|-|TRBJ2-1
CASSLGVIYNEQFF
TGCGCCAGCAGCTTGGGAGTAATCTACAATGAGCAGTTCTTC
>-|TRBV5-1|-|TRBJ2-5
CASTYLEGRETQYF
TGCGCCAGCACCTACCTAGAAGGAAGGGAGACCCAGTACTTC
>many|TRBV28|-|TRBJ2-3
CASSLIQGSTDTQYF
TGTGCCAGCAGCCTAATTCAGGGGAGCACAGATACGCAGTATTTT
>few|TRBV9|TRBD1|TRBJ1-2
CASSGHWTGGSNYGYTF
TGTGCCAGCAGCGGGCATTGGACAGGGGGCAGTAACTATGGCTACACCTTC
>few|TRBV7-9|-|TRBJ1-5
CASSHPGVDKYSNQPQHF
TGTGCCAGCAGCCATCCAGGGGTTGACAAGTATAGCAATCAGCCCCAGCATTTT
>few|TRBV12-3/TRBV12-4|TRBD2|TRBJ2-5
CASSLSGGRETQYF
TGTGCCAGCAGCCTTAGCGGGGGGCGCGAGACCCAGTACTTC
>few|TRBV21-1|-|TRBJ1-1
CASSKIQPATNTEAFF
TGTGCCAGCAGCAAAATTCAACCGGCCACGAACACTGAAGCTTTCTTT
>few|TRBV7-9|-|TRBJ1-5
CASSIGDTQPQHF
TGTGCCAGCAGCATCGGCGATACGCAGCCCCAGCATTTT
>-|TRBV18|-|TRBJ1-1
CASSPNRDGAFF
TGTGCCAGCTCACCGAATAGGGACGGAGCTTTCTTT
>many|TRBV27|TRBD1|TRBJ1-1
CASSFAMTGYSAFF
TGTGCCAGCAGTTTCGCTATGACAGGGTATTCGGCTTTCTTT
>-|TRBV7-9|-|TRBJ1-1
CATESILNTEAFF
TGTGCCACGGAATCGATTTTGAACACTGAAGCTTTCTTT
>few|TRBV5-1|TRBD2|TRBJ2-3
CASSSRLAGEDTQYF
TGCGCCAGCAGCTCTCGACTAGCGGGGGAAGATACGCAGTATTTT
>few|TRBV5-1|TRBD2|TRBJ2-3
CASSTGTSPFATDTQYF
TGCGCCAGCAGCACGGGGACTAGCCCATTCGCCACAGATACGCAGTATTTT
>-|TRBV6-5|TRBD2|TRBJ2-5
CASSPGGRSQYF
TGTGCCAGCAGTCCCGGGGGGAGGTCCCAGTACTTC
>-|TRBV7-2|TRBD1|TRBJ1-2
CASSLRRDRAYGYTF
TGTGCCAGCAGCCTCCGAAGGGACAGAGCCTATGGCTACACCTTC
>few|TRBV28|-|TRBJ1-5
CASREMGHLNQPQHF
TGTGCCAGCAGGGAGATGGGACACCTCAATCAGCCCCAGCATTTT
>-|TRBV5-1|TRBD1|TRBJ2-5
CASSLRGTGGRQETQYF
TGCGCCAGCAGCTTGAGGGGAACAGGGGGCCGGCAAGAGACCCAGTACTTC
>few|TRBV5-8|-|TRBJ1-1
CASNLREAFF
TGTGCCAGCAACCTGAGGGAAGCTTTCTTT
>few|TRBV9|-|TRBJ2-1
CASSLRGLPYNEQFF
TGTGCCAGCAGCCTCAGGGGTCTCCCCTACAATGAGCAGTTCTTC
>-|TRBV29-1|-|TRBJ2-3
CSVLLNRGKSPRGSTDTQYF
TGCAGCGTTCTCCTAAACCGGGGAAAAAGTCCCCGGGGTAGCACAGATACGCAGTATTTT
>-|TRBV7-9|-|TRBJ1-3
CASSLHASGNTIYF
TGTGCCAGCAGCCTACATGCCTCTGGAAACACCATATATTTT
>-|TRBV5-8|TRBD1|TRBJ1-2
CASSSRDRIFYGYTF
TGTGCCAGCAGCTCCCGGGACAGAATTTTTTATGGCTACACCTTC
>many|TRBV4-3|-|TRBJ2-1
CASSQDQLYNEQFF
TGCGCCAGCAGCCAAGATCAACTCTACAATGAGCAGTTCTTC
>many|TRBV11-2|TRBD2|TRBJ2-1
CASSRGPSSGGRDEQFF
TGTGCCAGCAGCCGAGGGCCGTCTAGCGGGGGTCGAGATGAGCAGTTCTTC
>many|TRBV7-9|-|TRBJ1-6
CASSLESSSPLHF
TGTGCCAGCAGCTTAGAATCTTCTTCACCCCTCCACTTT
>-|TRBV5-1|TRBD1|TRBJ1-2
CASSSGTAAYGGYTF
TGCGCCAGCAGCTCCGGGACAGCCGCCTATGGTGGCTACACCTTC
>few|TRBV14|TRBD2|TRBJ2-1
CASSSGPIEQFF
TGTGCCAGTTCTAGCGGACCTATTGAGCAGTTCTTC
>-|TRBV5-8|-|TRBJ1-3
CASSLIMAGSGNTIYF
TGTGCCAGCAGCTTGATTATGGCAGGCTCTGGAAACACCATATATTTT
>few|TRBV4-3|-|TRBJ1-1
CASSQGAGAKLFGTEAFF
TGCGCCAGCAGCCAAGGCGCCGGGGCAAAACTTTTCGGGACTGAAGCTTTCTTT
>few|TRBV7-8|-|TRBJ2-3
CASSFLTSDTQYF
TGTGCCAGCAGCTTTTTGACCTCCGATACGCAGTATTTT
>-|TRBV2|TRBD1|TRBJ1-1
CASRRQGGFTEAFF
TGTGCCAGCAGGCGACAGGGCGGGTTCACTGAAGCTTTCTTT
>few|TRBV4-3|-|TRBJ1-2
CASSQVGGFYGYTF
TGCGCCAGCAGCCAAGTAGGTGGATTCTATGGCTACACCTTC
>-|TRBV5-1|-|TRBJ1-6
CASSSTTGNSPLHF
TGCGCCAGCAGCTCCACCACGGGTAATTCACCCCTCCACTTT
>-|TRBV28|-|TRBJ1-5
CASSYISQPQHF
TGTGCCAGCAGTTACATAAGCCAGCCCCAGCATTTT
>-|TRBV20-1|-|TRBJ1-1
CSARGPGGQRGAEAFF
TGCAGTGCTAGAGGACCGGGGGGGCAGAGGGGCGCTGAAGCTTTCTTT